This T cell receptor beta chain comes out of a study of identical twins. A universal primer site arose from template switching, and cDNA bore unique molecular identifiers. A single record per CDR3 protein comes from TCRdb applying MiXCR to the 5' RACE reads. The sample yields around 670,000 distinct CDR3 sequences, 6.1% seen once. Germline assignment: CDR1 SQVTM and CDR2 ANQGSEA. The CDR3 extends over 13 amino acids. V was shortened by 2 bases and J by 0 bases, with 5 bases between the two germline ends. This clonotype was recorded at least ten times. The sample consisted of naive T cells sorted from blood. The chain recombines TRBV29-1 with TRBJ2-1; D ambiguous. This TCR was sampled from a man between 18 and 35 years old in good health. CDR3 DNA sequence: TGCAGCGTTGAAACAACCTCCTACAATGAGCAGTTCTTC. Residues: CSVETTSYNEQFF.